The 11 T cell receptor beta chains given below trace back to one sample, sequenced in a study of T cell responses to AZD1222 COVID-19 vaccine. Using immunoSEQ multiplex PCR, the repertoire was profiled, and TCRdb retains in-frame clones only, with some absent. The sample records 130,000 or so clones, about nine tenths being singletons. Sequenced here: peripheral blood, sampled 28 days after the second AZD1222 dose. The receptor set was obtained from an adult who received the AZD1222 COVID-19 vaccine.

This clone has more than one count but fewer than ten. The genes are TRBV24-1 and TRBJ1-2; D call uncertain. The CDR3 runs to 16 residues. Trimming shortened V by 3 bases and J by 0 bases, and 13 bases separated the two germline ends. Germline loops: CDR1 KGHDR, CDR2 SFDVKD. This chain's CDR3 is CATSDPRQGTNYGYTF. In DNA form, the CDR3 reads TGTGCCACCAGTGATCCCCGACAAGGGACTAACTATGGCTACACCTTC.

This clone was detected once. CDR3 residues: CASSSTATYTDTQYF. CDR3 DNA sequence: TGCGCCAGCAGTTCGACAGCTACTTACACAGATACGCAGTATTTT. The chain combines TRBV5-1 with TRBJ2-3, with a weak D call TRBD1 (5 bases). This CDR3 is built from 15 residues. From germline, CDR1 is SGHRS and CDR2 YFSETQ. The V end was cut by 5 bases, the J end by 2 bases, with 15 bases between.

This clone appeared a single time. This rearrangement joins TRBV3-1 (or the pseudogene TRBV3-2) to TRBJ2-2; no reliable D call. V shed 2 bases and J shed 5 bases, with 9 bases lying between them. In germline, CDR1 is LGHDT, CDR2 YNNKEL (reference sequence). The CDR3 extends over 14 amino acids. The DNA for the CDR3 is TGTGCCAGCAGCCAACGGCGGTCTACCGGGGAGCTGTTTTTT. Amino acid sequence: CASSQRRSTGELFF.

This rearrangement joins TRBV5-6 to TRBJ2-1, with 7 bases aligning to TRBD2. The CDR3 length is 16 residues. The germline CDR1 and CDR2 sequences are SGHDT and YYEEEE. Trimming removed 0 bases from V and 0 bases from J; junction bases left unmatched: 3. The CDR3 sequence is CASSLGGTISYNEQFF. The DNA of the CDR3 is TGTGCCAGCAGCTTGGGCGGGACTATCTCCTACAATGAGCAGTTCTTC.

CDR3 region: CASSQDRSYGYTF. CDR3 DNA: TGTGCCAGCAGCCAGGACAGGAGCTATGGCTACACCTTC. The rearrangement links TRBV27 to TRBJ1-2; 7 bases are shared with TRBD1. The CDR3 is made up of 13 amino acids. The germline CDR1 and CDR2 sequences are MNHEY and SMNVEV (reference sequence). V gave up 6 bases and J gave up 4 bases; unmatched junction bases: 5.

The CDR3 here is CASSPAKASGNNEQFF. The CDR3 DNA follows: TGTGCCAGCAGCCCCGCCAAGGCTAGCGGAAACAATGAGCAGTTCTTC. The chain couples TRBV7-3 to TRBJ2-1, with TRBD2 matching over 7 bases. Germline CDR1 and CDR2: SGHTA and FQGTGA. The CDR3 loop spans 16 amino acids. After removal of 5 bases from V and 5 bases from J, the junction contained 12 bases not matched to a gene.

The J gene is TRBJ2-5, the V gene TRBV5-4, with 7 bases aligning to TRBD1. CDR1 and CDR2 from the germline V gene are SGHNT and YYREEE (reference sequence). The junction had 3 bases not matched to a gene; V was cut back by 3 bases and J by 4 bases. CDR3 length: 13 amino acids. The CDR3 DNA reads TGTGCCAGCAGCTGGAACAGGGGAGAGACCCAGTACTTC. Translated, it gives CASSWNRGETQYF.

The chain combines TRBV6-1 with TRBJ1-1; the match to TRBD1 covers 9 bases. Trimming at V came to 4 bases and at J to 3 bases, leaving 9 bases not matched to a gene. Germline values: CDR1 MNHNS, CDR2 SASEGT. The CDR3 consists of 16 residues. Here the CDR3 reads CASSAQGAVWHTEAFF. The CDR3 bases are TGTGCCAGCAGTGCACAGGGGGCGGTTTGGCACACTGAAGCTTTCTTT.

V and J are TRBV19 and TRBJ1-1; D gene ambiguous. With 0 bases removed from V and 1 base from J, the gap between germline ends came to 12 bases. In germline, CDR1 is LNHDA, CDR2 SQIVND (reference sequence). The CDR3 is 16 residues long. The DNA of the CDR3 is TGTGCCAGTAGTATAGATCTGGGTCGGAGGAACACTGAAGCTTTCTTT. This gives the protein CASSIDLGRRNTEAFF.

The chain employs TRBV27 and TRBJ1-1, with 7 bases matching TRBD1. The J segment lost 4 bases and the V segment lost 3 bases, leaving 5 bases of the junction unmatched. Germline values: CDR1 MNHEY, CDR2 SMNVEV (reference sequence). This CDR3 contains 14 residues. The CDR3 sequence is CASSFDRVSTEAFF. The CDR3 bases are TGTGCCAGCAGTTTTGACAGGGTCTCCACTGAAGCTTTCTTT.

CDR3 coding DNA: TGTGCCAGTAGCCGAATCCCGGGACAGGGGTTTGCCGGGGAGCTGTTTTTT. It translates to CASSRIPGQGFAGELFF. The chain recombines TRBV19 with TRBJ2-2; 10 nucleotides line up with TRBD1. The CDR3 is 17 amino acids. Germline CDR1 and CDR2: LNHDA and SQIVND (reference sequence). With V trimmed by 6 bases and J by 6 bases, 13 bases remained unmatched.